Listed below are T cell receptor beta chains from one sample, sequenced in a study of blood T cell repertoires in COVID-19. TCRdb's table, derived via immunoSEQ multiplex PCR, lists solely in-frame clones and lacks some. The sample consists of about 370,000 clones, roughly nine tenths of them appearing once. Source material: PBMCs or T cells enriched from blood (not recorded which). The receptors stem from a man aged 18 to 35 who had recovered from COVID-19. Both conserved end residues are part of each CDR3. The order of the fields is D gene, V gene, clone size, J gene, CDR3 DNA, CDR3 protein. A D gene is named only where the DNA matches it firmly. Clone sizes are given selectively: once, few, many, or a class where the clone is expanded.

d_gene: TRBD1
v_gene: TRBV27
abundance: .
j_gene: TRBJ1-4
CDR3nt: TGTGCCAGCAGTCCAAGACAGGGGCTAACTAATGAAAAACTGTTTTTT
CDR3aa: CASSPRQGLTNEKLFF

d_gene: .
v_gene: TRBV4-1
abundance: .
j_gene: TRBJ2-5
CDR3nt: TGCGCCAGCAGCCAAGTCTTCGGACAGATACAAGAGACCCAGTACTTC
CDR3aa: CASSQVFGQIQETQYF

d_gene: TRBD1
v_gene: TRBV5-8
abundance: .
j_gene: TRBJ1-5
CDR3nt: TGTGCCAGCAGCCTGGGACAGAAAATAGGGCCCCAGCATTTT
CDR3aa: CASSLGQKIGPQHF

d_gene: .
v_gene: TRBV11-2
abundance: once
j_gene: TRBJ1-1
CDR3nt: TGTGCCAGCAGCCTCCTAGGGGGGAACACTGAAGCTTTCTTT
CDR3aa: CASSLLGGNTEAFF

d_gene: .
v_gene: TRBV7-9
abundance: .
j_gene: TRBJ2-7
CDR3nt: TGTGCCAGCAGCTTAGAGTTAGCGGAGCAGTACTTC
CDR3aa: CASSLELAEQYF

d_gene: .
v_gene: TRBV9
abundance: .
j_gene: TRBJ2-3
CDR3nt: TGTGCCAGCAGCGTAGTTTCGTCAGATACGCAGTATTTT
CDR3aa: CASSVVSSDTQYF

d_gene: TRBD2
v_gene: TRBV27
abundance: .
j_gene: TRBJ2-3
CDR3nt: TGTGCCAGCAGGGAGCTTCTGCTAGCGGAAGACGGCACAGATACGCAGTATTTT
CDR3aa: CASRELLLAEDGTDTQYF

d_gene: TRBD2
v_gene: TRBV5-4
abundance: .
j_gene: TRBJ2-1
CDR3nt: TGTGCCAGCAGCCCCTCCGGGACTAGCCCTCGCCAGCAGTTCTTC
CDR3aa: CASSPSGTSPRQQFF

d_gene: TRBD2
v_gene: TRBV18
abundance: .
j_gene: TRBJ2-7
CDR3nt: TGTGCCAGCTCACGGCCCGGGACTAGCTGGGAGCAGTACTTC
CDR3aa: CASSRPGTSWEQYF

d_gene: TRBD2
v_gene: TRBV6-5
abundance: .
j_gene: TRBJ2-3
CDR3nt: TGTGCCAGCAGTCGGACTAGGATCTTGGATACGCAGTATTTT
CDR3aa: CASSRTRILDTQYF

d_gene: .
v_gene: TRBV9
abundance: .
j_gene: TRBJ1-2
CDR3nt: TGTGCCAGCAGCGCGACAGTTTCATATGGCTACACCTTC
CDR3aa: CASSATVSYGYTF

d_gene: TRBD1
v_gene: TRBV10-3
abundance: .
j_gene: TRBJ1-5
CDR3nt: TGTGCCACCCAAGGACAGGGAGGCAATCAGCCCCAGCATTTT
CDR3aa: CATQGQGGNQPQHF

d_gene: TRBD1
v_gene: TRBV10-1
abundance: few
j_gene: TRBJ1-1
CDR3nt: TGCGCCAGCATCGCACAGGGGGTTTTTTGGATGAACACTGAAGCTTTCTTT
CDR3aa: CASIAQGVFWMNTEAFF

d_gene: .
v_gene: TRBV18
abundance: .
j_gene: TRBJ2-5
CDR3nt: TGTGCCAGCTCACCACTACCCAGGGGAGAGACCCAGTACTTC
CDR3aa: CASSPLPRGETQYF

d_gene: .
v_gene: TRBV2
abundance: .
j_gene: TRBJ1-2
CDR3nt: TGTGCCAGCAGTGGGTACGAGACAGCTAACTATGGCTACACCTTC
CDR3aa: CASSGYETANYGYTF

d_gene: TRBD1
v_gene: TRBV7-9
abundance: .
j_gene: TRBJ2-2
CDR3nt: TGTGCCAGCAGCTTATCTCCGGGACAGGGGGACGGGGAGCTGTTTTTT
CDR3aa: CASSLSPGQGDGELFF

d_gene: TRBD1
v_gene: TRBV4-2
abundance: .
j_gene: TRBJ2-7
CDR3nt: TGTGCCAGCAGCCAAGCAGGACAGGTTGACTACGAGCAGTACTTC
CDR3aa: CASSQAGQVDYEQYF

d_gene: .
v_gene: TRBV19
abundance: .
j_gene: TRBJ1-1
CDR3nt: TGTGCCAGTAGTCAATTGGGAGTAGGGACTGAAGCTTTCTTT
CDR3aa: CASSQLGVGTEAFF